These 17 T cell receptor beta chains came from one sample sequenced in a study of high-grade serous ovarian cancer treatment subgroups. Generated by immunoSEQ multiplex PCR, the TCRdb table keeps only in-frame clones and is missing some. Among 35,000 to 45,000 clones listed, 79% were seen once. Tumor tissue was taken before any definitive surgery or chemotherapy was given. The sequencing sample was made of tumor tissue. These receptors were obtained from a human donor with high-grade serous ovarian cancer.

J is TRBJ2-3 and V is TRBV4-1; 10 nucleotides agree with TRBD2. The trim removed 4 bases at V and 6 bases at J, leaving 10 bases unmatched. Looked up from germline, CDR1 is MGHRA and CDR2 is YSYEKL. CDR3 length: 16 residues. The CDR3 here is CASSPGLAEIPDTQYF. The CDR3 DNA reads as TGCGCCAGCAGCCCCGGACTAGCGGAAATCCCGGATACGCAGTATTTT.

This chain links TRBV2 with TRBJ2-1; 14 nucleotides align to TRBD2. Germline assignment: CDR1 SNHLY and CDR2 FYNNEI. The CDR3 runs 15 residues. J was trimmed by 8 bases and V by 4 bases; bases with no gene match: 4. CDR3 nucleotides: TGTGCCAGCAGTGTTACGGGACTAGCGGGGGATGAGCAGTTCTTC. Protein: CASSVTGLAGDEQFF.

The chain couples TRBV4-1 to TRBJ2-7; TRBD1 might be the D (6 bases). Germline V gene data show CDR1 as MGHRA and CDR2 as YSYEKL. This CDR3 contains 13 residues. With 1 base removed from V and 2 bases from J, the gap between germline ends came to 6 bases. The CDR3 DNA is TGCGCCAGCAGCCAAGGACAGGCCTACGAGCAGTACTTC. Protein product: CASSQGQAYEQYF.

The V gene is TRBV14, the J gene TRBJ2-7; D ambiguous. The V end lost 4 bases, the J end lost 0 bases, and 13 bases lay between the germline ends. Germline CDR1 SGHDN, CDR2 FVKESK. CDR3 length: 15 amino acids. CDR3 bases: TGTGCCAGCAGCCCCCGCCTGGCTTACTCCTACGAGCAGTACTTC. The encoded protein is CASSPRLAYSYEQYF.

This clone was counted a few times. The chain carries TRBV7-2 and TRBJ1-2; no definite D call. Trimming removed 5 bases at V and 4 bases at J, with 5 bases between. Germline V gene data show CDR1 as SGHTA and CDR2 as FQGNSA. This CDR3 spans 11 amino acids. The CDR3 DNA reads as TGTGCCAGCAGCGCGGCCTATGGCTACACCTTC. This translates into CASSAAYGYTF.

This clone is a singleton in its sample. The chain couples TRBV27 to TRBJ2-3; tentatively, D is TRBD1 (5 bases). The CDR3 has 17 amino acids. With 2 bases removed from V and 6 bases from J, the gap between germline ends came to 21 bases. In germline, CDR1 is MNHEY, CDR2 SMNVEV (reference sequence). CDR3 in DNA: TGTGCCAGCAGTTTAAGTCTTCCCGGCCTGGGGCTGGATACGCAGTATTTT. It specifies CASSLSLPGLGLDTQYF.

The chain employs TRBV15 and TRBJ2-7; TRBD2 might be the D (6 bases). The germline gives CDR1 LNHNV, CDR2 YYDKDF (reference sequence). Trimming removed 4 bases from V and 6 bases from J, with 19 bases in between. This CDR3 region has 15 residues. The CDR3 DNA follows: TGTGCCACCAGCAACATAAACCTAGCGTCCCTCGAGCAGTACTTC. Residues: CATSNINLASLEQYF.

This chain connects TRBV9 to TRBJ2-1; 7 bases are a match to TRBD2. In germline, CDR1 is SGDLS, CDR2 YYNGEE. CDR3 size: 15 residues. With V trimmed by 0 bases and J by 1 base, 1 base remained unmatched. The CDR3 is CASSVGGGSYNEQFF. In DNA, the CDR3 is TGTGCCAGCAGCGTAGGCGGGGGATCCTACAATGAGCAGTTCTTC.

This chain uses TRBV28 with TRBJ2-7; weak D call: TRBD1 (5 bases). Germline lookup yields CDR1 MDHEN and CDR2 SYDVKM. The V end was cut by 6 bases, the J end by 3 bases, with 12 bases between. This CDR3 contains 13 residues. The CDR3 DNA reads TGTGCCAGCAGAACGGACACTCTCTACGAGCAGTACTTC. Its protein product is CASRTDTLYEQYF.

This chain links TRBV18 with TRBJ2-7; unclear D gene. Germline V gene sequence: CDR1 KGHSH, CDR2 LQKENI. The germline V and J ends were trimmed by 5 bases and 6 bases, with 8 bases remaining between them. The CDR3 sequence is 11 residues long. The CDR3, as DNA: TGTGCCAGCTCAACAGCTCTCGAGCAGTACTTC. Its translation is CASSTALEQYF.

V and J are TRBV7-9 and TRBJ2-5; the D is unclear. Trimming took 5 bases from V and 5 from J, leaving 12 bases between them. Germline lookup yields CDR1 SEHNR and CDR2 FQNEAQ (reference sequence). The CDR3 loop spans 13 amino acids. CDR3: CASSPIAEETQYF. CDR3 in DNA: TGTGCCAGCAGCCCGATTGCGGAGGAGACCCAGTACTTC. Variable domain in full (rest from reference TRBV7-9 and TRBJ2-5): DTGVSQNPRHKITKRGQNVTFRCDPISEHNRLYWYRQTLGQGPEFLTYFQNEAQLEKSRLLSDRFSAERPKGSFSTLEIQRTEQGDSAMYLCASSPIAEETQYFGPGTRLLVL.

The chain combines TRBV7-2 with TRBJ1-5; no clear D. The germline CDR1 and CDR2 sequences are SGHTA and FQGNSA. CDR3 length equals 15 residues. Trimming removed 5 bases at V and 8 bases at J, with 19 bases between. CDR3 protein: CASSPTPGSPKPQHF. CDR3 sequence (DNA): TGTGCCAGCAGCCCCACCCCCGGGAGTCCGAAGCCCCAGCATTTT.

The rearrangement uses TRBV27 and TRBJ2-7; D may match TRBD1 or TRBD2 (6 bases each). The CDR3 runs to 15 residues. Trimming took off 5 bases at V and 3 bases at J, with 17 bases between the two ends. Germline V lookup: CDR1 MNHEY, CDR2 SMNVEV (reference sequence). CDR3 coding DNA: TGTGCCAGCAGTCCCCGGGGGACACACCACTACGAGCAGTACTTC. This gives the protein CASSPRGTHHYEQYF.

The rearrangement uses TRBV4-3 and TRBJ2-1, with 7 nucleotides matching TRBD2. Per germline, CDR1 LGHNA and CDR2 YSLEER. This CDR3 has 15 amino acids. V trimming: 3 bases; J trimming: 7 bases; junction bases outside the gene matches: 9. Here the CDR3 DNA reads TGCGCCAGCAGCCAGTCCGGGACTACTCATAATGAGCAGTTCTTC. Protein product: CASSQSGTTHNEQFF.

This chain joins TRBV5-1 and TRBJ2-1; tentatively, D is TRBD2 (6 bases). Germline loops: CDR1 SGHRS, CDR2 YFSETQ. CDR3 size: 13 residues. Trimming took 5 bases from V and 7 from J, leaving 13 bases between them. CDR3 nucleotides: TGCGCCAGCAGTACGGGAGCTATGAATGAGCAGTTCTTC. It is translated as CASSTGAMNEQFF.

In nucleotides, the CDR3 is TGTGCCAGCAGTTTACCCCTTGGCGGGAGCAGCACAGATACGCAGTATTTT. It encodes CASSLPLGGSSTDTQYF. The genes are TRBV28 and TRBJ2-3; 7 nucleotides match TRBD2. The junction had 8 bases not matched to a gene; V was cut back by 2 bases and J by 0 bases. This CDR3 has 17 residues. In germline, CDR1 is MDHEN, CDR2 SYDVKM.

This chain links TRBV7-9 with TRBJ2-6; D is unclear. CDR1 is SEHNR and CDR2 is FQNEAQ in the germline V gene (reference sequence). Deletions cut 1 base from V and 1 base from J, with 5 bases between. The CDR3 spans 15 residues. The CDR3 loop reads CASSLVGSGANVLTF. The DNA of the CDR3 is TGTGCCAGCAGCTTAGTGGGTTCTGGGGCCAACGTCCTGACTTTC.